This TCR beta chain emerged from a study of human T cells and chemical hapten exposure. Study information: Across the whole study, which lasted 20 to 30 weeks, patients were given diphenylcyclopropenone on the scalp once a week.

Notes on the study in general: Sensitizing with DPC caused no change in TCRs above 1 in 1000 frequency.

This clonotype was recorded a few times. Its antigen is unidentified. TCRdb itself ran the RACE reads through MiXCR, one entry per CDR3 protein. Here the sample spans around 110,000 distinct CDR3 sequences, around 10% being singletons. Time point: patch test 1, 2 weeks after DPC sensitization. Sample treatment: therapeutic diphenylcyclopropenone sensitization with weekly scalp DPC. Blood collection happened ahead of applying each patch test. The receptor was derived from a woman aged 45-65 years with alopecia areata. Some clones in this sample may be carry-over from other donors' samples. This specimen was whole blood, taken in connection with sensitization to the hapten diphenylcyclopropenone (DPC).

The CDR3 is CASSSQGSDSYEQYF. The CDR3 region has the DNA TGTGCCAGCAGTTCCCAAGGGTCAGATTCCTACGAGCAGTACTTC. The chain carries TRBV28 and TRBJ2-7; D uncertain. V shed 4 bases and J shed 1 base, with 14 bases lying between them. This CDR3 has 15 residues. CDR1 is MDHEN and CDR2 is SYDVKM in the germline V gene.